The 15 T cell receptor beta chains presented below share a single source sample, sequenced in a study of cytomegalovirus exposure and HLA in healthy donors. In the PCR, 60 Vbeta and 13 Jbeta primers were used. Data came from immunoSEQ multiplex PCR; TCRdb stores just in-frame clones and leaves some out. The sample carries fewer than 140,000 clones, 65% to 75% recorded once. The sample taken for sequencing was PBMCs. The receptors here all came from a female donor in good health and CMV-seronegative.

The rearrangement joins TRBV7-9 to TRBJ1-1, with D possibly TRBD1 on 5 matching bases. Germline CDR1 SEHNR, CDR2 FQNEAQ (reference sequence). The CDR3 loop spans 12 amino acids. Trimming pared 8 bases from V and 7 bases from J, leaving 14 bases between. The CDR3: CASVPGGFEAFF. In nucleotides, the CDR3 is TGTGCCAGCGTACCGGGGGGATTTGAAGCTTTCTTT.

The CDR3 DNA reads TGTGCCAGCAGTCTAGGGAGGTTGAACACTGAAGCTTTCTTT. It codes for CASSLGRLNTEAFF. The chain recombines TRBV28 with TRBJ1-1; D gene ambiguous. V dropped 5 bases and J dropped 0 bases, with 10 bases sitting between them. Germline-derived CDR1 and CDR2 are MDHEN and SYDVKM. This CDR3 has 14 amino acids. Drawing the rest from reference TRBV28 and TRBJ1-1, the complete variable domain is DVKVTQSSRYLVKRTGEKVFLECVQDMDHENMFWYRQDPGLGLRLIYFSYDVKMKEKGDIPEGYSVSREKKERFSLILESASTNQTSMYLCASSLGRLNTEAFFGQGTRLTVV.

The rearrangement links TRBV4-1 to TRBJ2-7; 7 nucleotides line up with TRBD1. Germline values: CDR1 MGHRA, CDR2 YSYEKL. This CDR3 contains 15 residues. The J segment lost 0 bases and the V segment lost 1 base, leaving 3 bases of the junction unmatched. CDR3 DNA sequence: TGCGCCAGCAGCCAAGGACAGGGTAGCTCCTACGAGCAGTACTTC. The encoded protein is CASSQGQGSSYEQYF.

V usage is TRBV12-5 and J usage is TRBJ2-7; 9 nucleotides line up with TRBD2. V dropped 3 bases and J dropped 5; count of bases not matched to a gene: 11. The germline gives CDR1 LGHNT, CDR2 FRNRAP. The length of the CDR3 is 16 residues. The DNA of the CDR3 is TGTGCTAGTGGTTTAGGGGGGACTAGCAGGGAGGACGAGCAGTACTTC. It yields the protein CASGLGGTSREDEQYF. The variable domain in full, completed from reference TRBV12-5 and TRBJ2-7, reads DARVTQTPRHKVTEMGQEVTMRCQPILGHNTVFWYRQTMMQGLELLAYFRNRAPLDDSGMPKDRFSAEMPDATLATLKIQPSEPRDSAVYFCASGLGGTSREDEQYFGPGTRLTVT.

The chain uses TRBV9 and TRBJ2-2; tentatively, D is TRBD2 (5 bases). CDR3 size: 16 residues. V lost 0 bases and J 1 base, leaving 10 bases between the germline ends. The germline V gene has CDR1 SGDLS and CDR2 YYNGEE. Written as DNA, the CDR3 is TGTGCCAGCAGCGTAGCCAGCGGCCGGAACACCGGGGAGCTGTTTTTT. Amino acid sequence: CASSVASGRNTGELFF.

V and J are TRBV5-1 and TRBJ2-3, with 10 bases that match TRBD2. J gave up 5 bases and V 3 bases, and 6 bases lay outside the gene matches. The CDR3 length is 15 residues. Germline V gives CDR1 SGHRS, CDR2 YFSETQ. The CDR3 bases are TGCGCCAGCAGCTCTCTAGCGGGAGATGGAGATACGCAGTATTTT. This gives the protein CASSSLAGDGDTQYF.

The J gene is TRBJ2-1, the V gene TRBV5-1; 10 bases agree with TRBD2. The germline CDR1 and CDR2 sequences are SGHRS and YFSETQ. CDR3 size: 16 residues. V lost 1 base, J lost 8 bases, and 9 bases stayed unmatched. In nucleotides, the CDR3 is TGCGCCAGCAGCTTGAGTGTAGCGGGAGGTTTCGATGAGCAGTTCTTC. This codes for CASSLSVAGGFDEQFF.

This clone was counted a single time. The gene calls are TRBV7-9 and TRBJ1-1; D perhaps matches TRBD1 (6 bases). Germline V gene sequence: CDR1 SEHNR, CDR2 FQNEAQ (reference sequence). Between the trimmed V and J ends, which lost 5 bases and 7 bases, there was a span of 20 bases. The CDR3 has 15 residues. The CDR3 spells CASSRGAGARGEAFF. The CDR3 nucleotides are TGTGCCAGCAGCCGGGGGGCGGGGGCGCGTGGTGAAGCTTTCTTT.

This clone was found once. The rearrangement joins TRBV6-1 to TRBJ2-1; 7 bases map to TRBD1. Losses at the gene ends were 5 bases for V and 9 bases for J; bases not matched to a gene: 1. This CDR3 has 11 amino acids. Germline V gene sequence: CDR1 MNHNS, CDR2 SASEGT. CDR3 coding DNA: TGTGCCAGCAGTCGGGACAGTGAGCAGTTCTTC. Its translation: CASSRDSEQFF.

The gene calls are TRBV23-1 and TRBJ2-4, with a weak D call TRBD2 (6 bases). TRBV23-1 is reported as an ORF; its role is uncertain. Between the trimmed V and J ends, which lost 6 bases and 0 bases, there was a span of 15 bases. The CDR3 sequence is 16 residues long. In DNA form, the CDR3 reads TGCGCCAGCAGCAGCCGGAGGGGATTAGCCAAAAACATTCAGTACTTC. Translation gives CASSSRRGLAKNIQYF.

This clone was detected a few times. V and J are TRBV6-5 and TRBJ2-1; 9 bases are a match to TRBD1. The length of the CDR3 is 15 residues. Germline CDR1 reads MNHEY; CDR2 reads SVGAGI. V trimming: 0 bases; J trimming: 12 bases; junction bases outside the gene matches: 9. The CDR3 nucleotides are TGTGCCAGCAGTTACTCGCGACCCGGGACAGGGAGGCAGTTCTTC. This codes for CASSYSRPGTGRQFF.

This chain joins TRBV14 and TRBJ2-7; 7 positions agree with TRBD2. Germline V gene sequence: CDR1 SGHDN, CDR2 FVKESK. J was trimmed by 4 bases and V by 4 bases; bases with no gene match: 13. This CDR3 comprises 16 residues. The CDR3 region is CASSPRDYPKTYEQYF. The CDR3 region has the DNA TGTGCCAGCAGCCCCCGGGACTACCCGAAAACGTACGAGCAGTACTTC. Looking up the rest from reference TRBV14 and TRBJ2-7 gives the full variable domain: EAGVTQFPSHSVIEKGQTVTLRCDPISGHDNLYWYRRVMGKEIKFLLHFVKESKQDESGMPNNRFLAERTGGTYSTLKVQPAELEDSGVYFCASSPRDYPKTYEQYFGPGTRLTVT.

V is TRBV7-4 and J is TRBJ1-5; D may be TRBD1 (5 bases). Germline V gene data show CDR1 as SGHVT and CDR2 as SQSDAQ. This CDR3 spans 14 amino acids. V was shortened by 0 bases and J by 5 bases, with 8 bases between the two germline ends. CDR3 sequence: CASSLAGHDQPQHF. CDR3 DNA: TGTGCCAGCAGCTTAGCGGGGCACGATCAGCCCCAGCATTTT.

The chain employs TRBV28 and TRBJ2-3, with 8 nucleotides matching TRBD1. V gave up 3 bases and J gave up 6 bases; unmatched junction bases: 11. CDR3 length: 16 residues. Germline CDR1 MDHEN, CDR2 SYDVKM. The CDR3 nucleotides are TGTGCCAGCAGTTTCCCTGGGGCAGGGGGCGCCGATACGCAGTATTTT. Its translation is CASSFPGAGGADTQYF.

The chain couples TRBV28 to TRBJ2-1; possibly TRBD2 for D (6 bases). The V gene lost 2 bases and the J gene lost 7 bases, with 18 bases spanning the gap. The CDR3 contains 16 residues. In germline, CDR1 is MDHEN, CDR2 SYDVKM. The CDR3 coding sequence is TGTGCCAGCAGTTTAGCGTCCCAGGGTGGGACTAATGAGCAGTTCTTC. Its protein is CASSLASQGGTNEQFF.